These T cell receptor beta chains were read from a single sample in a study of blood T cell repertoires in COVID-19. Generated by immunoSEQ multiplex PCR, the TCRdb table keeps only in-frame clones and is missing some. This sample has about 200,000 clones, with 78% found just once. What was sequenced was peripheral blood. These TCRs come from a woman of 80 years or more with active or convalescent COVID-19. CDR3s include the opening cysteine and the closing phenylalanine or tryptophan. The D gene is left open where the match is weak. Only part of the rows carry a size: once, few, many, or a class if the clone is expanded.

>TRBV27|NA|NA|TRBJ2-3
TGTGCCAGCAGTCCACGGACAACGATTCGAAATACGCAGTATTTT
CASSPRTTIRNTQYF
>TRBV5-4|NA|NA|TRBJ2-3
TGTGCCAGCAGCCAGGGACTTCGCACAGATACGCAGTATTTT
CASSQGLRTDTQYF
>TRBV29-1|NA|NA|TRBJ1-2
TGCAGCGTTGACCAGGACAGCTATGGCTACACCTTC
CSVDQDSYGYTF
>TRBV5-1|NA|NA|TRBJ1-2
TGCGCCAGCAGCTTGGGGTGGGCAGACTATGGCTACACCTTC
CASSLGWADYGYTF
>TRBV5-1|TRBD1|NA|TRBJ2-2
TGCGCCAGCAGCGGAGGGACAGGGGGCCACGGGGAGCTGTTTTTT
CASSGGTGGHGELFF
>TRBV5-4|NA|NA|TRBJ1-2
TGTGCCAGCAGCTTGGACCAGTCCTTAGGCTACACCTTC
CASSLDQSLGYTF
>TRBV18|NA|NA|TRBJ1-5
TGTGCCAGCTCACCCGACAGAAATAGCAATCAGCCCCAGCATTTT
CASSPDRNSNQPQHF
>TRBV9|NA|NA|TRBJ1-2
TGTGCCAGCAGCGTAGAGGGGAACCAAAACTATGGCTACACCTTC
CASSVEGNQNYGYTF
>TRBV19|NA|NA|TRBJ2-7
TGTGCCAGTAGTACGGGCGGGGCCGCCTACGAGCAGTACTTC
CASSTGGAAYEQYF
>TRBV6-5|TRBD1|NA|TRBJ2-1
TGTGCCAGCAGGCCGGGACAGCAACTTTACAATGAGCAGTTCTTC
CASRPGQQLYNEQFF
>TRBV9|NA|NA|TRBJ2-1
TGTGCCAGCAGCGTAGAAAGAGGGTTGGGGTACAATGAGCAGTTCTTC
CASSVERGLGYNEQFF
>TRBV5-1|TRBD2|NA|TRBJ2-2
TGCGCCAGCAGCAAGGGGTCTACTAGCGGGGGATTCAACACCGGGGAGCTGTTTTTT
CASSKGSTSGGFNTGELFF
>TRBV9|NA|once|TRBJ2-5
TGTGCCAGCAGCCGAATGGGGGGGGCTGAAAAGACCCAGTACTTC
CASSRMGGAEKTQYF
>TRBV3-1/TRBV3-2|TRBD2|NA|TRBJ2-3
TGTGCCAGCAGCCAAGATCTTCAGGGACTAGCGGGGGGGCGGGGCACAGATACGCAGTATTTT
CASSQDLQGLAGGRGTDTQYF
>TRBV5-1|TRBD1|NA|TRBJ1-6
TGCGCCAGCAGCTTACAGGGGAGCTCCTATAATTCACCCCTCCACTTT
CASSLQGSSYNSPLHF
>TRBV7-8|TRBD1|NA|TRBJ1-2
TGTGCCAGCAGCTTAGCGATTGGGCCCGGGACAGCCAACTATGGCTACACCTTC
CASSLAIGPGTANYGYTF
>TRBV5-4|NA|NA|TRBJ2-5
TGTGCCAGCAGTTTTACGCGGGAGACCCAGTACTTC
CASSFTRETQYF
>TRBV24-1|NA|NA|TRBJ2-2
TGTGCCACCAGTGATTATACAGGCACCGGGGAGCTGTTTTTT
CATSDYTGTGELFF
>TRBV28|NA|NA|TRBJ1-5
TGTGCCAGCAGCCCGGTTAGGGGATCAGGCCAGCCCCAGCATTTT
CASSPVRGSGQPQHF
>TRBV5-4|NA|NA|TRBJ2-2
TGTGCCAGCAGCTTGGATTTGTTCGCCGGGGAGCTGTTTTTT
CASSLDLFAGELFF
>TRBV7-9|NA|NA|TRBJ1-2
TGTGCCAGCAGCTCCGGACGACAGTCCCCTAACTATGGCTACACCTTC
CASSSGRQSPNYGYTF
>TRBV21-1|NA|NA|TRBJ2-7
TGTGCCAGCAGCAAAGAAGTCCGGACAGGGGCCTCCTACGAGCAGTACTTC
CASSKEVRTGASYEQYF
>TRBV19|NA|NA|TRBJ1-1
TGTGCCAGTAGTATGCAGGGGAGCGGAGCTTTCTTT
CASSMQGSGAFF
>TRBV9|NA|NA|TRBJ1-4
TGTGCCAGCAGCCTCTCCGGCGGGAGTAATGAAAAACTGTTTTTT
CASSLSGGSNEKLFF
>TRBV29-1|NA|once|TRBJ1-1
TGCAGCGGCCATACCGTACTGAATACTGAAGCTTTCTTT
CSGHTVLNTEAFF
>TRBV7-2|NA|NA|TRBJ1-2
TGTGCCAGCAGCTTATTTTGGCGGTCCAGCTACACCTTC
CASSLFWRSSYTF
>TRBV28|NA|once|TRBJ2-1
TGTGCCAGCAGACGGGACTTACGTTTCTCCTACAATGAGCAGTTCTTC
CASRRDLRFSYNEQFF
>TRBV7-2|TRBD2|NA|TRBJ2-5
TGTGCCAGCAGGCGAAGTAACCGGGGGGGTCTAAAGTACCAAGAGACCCAGTACTTC
CASRRSNRGGLKYQETQYF
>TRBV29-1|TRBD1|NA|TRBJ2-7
TGCAGCGTTATGAAGGGGGCGGGCGAGCAGTACTTC
CSVMKGAGEQYF
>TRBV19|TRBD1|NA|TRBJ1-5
TGTGCCAGTAGTATTGTTGGGACAGGGGTCAATCAGCCCCAGCATTTT
CASSIVGTGVNQPQHF
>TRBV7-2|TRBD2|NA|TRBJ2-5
TGTGCCAGCAGCGTTCTAGGACTAGCGGGGGGGCGTCGCCAAGAGACCCAGTACTTC
CASSVLGLAGGRRQETQYF
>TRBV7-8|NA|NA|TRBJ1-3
TGTGCCAGCAGCGTAGATACTGGAGTCTCTGGAAACACCATATATTTT
CASSVDTGVSGNTIYF